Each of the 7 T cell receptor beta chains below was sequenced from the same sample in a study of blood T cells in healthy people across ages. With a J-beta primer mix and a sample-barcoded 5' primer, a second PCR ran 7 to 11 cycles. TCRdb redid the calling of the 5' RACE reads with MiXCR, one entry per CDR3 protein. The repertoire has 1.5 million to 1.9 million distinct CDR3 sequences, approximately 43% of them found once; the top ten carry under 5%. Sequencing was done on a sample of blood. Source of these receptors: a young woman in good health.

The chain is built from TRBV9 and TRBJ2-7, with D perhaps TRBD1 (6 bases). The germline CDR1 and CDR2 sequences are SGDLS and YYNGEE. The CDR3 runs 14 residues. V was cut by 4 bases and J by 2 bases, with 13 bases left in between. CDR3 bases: TGTGCCAGCAGCCCACGGACAGACCCCTACGAGCAGTACTTC. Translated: CASSPRTDPYEQYF.

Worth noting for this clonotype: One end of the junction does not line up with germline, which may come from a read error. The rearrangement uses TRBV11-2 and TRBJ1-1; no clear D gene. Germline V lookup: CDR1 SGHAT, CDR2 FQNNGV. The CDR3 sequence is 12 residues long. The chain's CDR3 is CASILILNEAFF. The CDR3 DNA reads TGTGCCAGCATCTTAATCCTGAATGAAGCTTTCTTT. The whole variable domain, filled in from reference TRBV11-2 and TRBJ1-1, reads EAGVAQSPRYKIIEKRQSVAFWCNPISGHATLYWYQQILGQGPKLLIQFQNNGVVDDSQLPKDRFSAERLKGVDSTLKIQPAKLEDSAVYLCASILILNEAFFGQGTRLTVV.

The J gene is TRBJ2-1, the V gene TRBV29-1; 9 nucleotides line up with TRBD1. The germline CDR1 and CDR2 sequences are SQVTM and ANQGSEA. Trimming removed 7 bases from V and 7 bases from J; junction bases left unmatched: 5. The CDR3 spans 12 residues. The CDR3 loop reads CSAGTGNNEQFF. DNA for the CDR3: TGCAGCGCTGGGACAGGGAATAATGAGCAGTTCTTC.

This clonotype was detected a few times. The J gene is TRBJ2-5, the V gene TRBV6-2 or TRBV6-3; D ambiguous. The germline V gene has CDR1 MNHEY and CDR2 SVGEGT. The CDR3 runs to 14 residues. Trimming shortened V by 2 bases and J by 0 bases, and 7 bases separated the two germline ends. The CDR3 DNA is TGTGCCAGCAGTTACGCGAGGCACCAAGAGACCCAGTACTTC. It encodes CASSYARHQETQYF.

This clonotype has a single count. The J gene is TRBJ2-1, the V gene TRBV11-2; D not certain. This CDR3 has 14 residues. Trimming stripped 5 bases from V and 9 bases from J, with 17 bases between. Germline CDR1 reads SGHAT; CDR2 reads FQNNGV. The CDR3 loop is CASSPPIQSGEQFF. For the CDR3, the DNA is TGTGCCAGCAGCCCACCCATACAATCCGGTGAGCAGTTCTTC. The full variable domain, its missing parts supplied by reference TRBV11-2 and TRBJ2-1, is EAGVAQSPRYKIIEKRQSVAFWCNPISGHATLYWYQQILGQGPKLLIQFQNNGVVDDSQLPKDRFSAERLKGVDSTLKIQPAKLEDSAVYLCASSPPIQSGEQFFGPGTRLTVL.

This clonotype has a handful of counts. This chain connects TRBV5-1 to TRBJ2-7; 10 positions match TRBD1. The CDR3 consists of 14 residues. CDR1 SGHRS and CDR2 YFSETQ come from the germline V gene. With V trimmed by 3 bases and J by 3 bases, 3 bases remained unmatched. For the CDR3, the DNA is TGCGCCAGCAGCTATGGACAGGGGGGCTACGAGCAGTACTTC. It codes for CASSYGQGGYEQYF.

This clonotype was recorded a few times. The CDR3 here is CSVEDREGETQYF. The CDR3 region has the DNA TGCAGCGTGGAGGACAGGGAAGGAGAGACCCAGTACTTC. The chain employs TRBV29-1 and TRBJ2-5; TRBD1 matches 8 bases. The CDR3 is 13 amino acids. V dropped 6 bases and J dropped 4; count of bases not matched to a gene: 7. In germline, CDR1 is SQVTM, CDR2 ANQGSEA.